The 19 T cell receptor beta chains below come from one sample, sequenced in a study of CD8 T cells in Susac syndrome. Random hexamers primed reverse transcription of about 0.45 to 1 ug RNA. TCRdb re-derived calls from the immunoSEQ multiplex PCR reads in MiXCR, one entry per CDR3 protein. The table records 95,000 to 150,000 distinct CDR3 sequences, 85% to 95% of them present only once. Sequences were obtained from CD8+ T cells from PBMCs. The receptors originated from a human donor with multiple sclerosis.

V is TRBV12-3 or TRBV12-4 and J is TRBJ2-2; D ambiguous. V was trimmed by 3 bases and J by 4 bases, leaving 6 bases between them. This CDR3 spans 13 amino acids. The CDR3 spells CASSLAGTGELFF. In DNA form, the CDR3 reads TGTGCCAGCAGTTTGGCCGGCACCGGGGAGCTGTTTTTT.

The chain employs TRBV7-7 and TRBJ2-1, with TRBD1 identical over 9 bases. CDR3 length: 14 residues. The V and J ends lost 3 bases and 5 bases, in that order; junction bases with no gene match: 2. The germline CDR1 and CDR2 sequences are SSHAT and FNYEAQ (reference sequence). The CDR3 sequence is CASSFGTGNNEQFF. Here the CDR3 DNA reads TGTGCCAGCAGCTTTGGGACAGGGAACAATGAGCAGTTCTTC. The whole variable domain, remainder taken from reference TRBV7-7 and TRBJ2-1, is GAGVSQSPRYKVTKRGQDVTLRCDPISSHATLYWYQQALGQGPEFLTYFNYEAQPDKSGLPSDRFSAERPEGSISTLTIQRTEQRDSAMYRCASSFGTGNNEQFFGPGTRLTVL.

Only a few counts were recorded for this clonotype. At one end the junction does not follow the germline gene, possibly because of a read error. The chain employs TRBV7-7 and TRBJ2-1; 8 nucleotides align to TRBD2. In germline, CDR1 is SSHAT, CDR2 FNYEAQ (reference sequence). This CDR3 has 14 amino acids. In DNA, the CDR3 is TGTGCTAGCAGCTCCGGGGGGGCTTACAATGAGCAGTTCTTC. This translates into CASSSGGAYNEQFF.

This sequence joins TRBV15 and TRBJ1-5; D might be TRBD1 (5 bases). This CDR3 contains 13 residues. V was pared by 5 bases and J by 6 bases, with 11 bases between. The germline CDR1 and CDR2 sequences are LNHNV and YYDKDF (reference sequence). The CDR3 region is CATSGGAGQPQHF. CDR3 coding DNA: TGTGCCACCAGCGGAGGGGCTGGTCAGCCCCAGCATTTT.

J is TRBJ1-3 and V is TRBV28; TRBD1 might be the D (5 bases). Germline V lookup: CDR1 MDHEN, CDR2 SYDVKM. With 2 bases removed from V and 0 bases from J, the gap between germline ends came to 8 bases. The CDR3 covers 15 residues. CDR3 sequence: CASSLRGHSGNTIYF. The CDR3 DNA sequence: TGTGCCAGCAGTTTAAGGGGCCACTCTGGAAACACCATATATTTT.

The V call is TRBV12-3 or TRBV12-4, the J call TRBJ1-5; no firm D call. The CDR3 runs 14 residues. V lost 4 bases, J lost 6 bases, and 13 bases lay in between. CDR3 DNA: TGTGCCAGCAGTTGGGCAGGTGTTAGTCAGCCCCAGCATTTT. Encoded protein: CASSWAGVSQPQHF.

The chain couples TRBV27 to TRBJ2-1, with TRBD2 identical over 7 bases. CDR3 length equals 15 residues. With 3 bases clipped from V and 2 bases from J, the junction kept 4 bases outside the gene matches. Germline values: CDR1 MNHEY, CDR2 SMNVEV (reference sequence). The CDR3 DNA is TGTGCCAGCAGTTTGGCGGGAGTACCCTACAATGAGCAGTTCTTC. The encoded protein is CASSLAGVPYNEQFF.

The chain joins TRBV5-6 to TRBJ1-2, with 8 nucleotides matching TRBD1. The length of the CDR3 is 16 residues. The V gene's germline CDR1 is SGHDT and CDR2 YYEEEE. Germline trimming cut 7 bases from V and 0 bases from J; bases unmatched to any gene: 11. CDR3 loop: CASYRQGKGTNYGYTF. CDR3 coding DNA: TGTGCCAGCTACAGACAGGGGAAGGGGACTAACTATGGCTACACCTTC.

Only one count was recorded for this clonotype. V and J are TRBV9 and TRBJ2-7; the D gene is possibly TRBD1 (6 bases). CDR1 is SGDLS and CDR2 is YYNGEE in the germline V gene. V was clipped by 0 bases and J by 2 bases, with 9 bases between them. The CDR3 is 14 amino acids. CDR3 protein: CASSVGGQTYEQYF. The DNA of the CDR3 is TGTGCCAGCAGCGTAGGGGGACAAACCTACGAGCAGTACTTC.

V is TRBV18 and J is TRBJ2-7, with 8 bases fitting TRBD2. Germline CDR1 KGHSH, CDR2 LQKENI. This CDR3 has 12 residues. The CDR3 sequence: CNQSGSVYEQYV. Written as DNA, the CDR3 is TGCAACCAGAGCGGGAGTGTCTACGAGCAGTACGTC.

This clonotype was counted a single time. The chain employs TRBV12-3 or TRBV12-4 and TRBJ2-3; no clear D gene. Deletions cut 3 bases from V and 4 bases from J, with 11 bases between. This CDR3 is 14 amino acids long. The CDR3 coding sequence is TGTGCCAGCAGTTTTGGGCTGACCGCAGATACGCAGTATTTT. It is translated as CASSFGLTADTQYF.

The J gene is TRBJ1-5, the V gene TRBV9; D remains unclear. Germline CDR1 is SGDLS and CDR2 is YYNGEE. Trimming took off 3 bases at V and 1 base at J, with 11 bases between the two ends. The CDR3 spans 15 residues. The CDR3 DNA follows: TGTGCCAGCAGCGCCACGGGTGGAAGCAATCAGCCCCAGCATTTT. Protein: CASSATGGSNQPQHF.

CDR3 nucleotide sequence: TGTGCCAGCAGCCCTCTAGCGGGGGCCGGGGATGAGCAGTTCTTC. Its protein product is CASSPLAGAGDEQFF. The chain joins TRBV5-4 to TRBJ2-1; 10 positions agree with TRBD2. The trim removed 4 bases at V and 8 bases at J, leaving 9 bases unmatched. The CDR3 sequence is 15 residues long. Germline CDR1 reads SGHNT; CDR2 reads YYREEE (reference sequence).

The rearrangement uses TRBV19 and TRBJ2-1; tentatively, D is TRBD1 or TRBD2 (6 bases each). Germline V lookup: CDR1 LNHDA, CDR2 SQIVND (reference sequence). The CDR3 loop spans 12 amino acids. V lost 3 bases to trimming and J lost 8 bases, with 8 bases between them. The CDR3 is CASSIGGHEQFF. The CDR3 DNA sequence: TGTGCCAGTAGTATTGGGGGGCATGAGCAGTTCTTC.

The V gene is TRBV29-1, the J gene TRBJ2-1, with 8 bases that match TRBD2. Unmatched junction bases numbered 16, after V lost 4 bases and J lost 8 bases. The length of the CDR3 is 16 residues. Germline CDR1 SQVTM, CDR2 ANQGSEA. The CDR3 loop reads CSVVGWGGRPGDEQFF. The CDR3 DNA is TGCAGCGTTGTTGGGTGGGGCGGGAGGCCAGGCGATGAGCAGTTCTTC.

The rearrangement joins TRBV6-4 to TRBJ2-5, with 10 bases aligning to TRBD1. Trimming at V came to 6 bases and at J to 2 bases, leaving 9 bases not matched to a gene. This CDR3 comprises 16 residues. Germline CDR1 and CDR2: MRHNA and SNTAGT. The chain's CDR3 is CASSPPGDRGQETQYF. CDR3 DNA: TGTGCCAGCAGCCCACCGGGGGACAGGGGACAAGAGACCCAGTACTTC.

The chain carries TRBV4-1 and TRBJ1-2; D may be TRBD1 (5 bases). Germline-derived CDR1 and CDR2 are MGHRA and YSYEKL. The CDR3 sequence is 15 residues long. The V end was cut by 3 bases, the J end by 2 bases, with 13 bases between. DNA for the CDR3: TGCGCCAGCAGCCACGTCGGCGGGGCCAACTATGGCTACACCTTC. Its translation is CASSHVGGANYGYTF.

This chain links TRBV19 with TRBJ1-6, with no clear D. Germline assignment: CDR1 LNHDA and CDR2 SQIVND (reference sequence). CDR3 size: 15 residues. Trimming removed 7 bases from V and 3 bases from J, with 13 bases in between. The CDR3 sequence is CASKDRRDYNSPLHF. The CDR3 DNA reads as TGTGCCAGTAAGGATCGTAGGGACTATAATTCACCCCTCCACTTT.

DNA of the CDR3: TGTGCCTGGGAGAGGGGACAGGGACTGCAAGAGACCCAGTACTTC. It codes for CAWERGQGLQETQYF. The rearrangement uses TRBV30 and TRBJ2-5, with 9 positions matching TRBD1. V shed 5 bases and J 2 bases; nucleotides not matched to a gene: 9. The CDR3 totals 15 residues. Germline CDR1 reads GTSNPN; CDR2 reads SVGIG (reference sequence).